This passage covers 7 T cell receptor beta chains from one sample sequenced in a study of T cells in Graves' hyperthyroidism and ophthalmopathy. Amplified TCR beta CDR3 regions derived from RNA transcripts. The study used the HTBI primer set for a first-round RT-PCR of the TCR CDR3. One entry per CDR3 protein, called by TCRdb with MiXCR from the multiplex PCR reads. The profile covers some 560,000 distinct CDR3 sequences, with 14% appearing a single time and approximately 15% taken by the ten largest. The sequenced sample consisted of blood. The receptors were gathered from a woman aged 40 to 50 with Graves' hyperthyroidism.

In its sample, this clonotype was seen many times. The chain links TRBV5-1 to TRBJ1-1; possibly TRBD1 for D (6 bases). This CDR3 contains 15 residues. Per germline, CDR1 SGHRS and CDR2 YFSETQ. Trimming removed 0 bases from V and 3 bases from J, with 12 bases in between. CDR3 nucleotide sequence: TGCGCCAGCAGCTTGGAGGCAGGGGATTACACTGAAGCTTTCTTT. Residues: CASSLEAGDYTEAFF. Drawing the rest from reference TRBV5-1 and TRBJ1-1, the complete variable domain is KAGVTQTPRYLIKTRGQQVTLSCSPISGHRSVSWYQQTPGQGLQFLFEYFSETQRNKGNFPGRFSGRQFSNSRSEMNVSTLELGDSALYLCASSLEAGDYTEAFFGQGTRLTVV.

This clonotype was recorded a few times. The rearrangement links TRBV28 to TRBJ1-2, with 7 bases fitting TRBD1. Trimming at V came to 6 bases and at J to 6 bases, leaving 10 bases not matched to a gene. The CDR3 spans 14 residues. The germline gives CDR1 MDHEN, CDR2 SYDVKM. The CDR3 region has the DNA TGTGCCAGCAGCCGGGGACAGATGGACAATGGCTACACCTTC. Amino acid sequence: CASSRGQMDNGYTF.

This clonotype was detected only a few times. The chain is built from TRBV20-1 and TRBJ2-3, with a weak D call TRBD2 (5 bases). V lost 5 bases and J lost 0, with 15 bases in between. Germline CDR1 and CDR2: DFQATT and SNEGSKA (reference sequence). The CDR3 totals 15 residues. CDR3 sequence: CSASLSGPSTDTQYF. CDR3 nucleotide sequence: TGCAGTGCTTCCCTAAGCGGCCCAAGCACAGATACGCAGTATTTT.

With regard to this clonotype: This could be a read error, since a much larger clone is one nucleotide away. This sequence joins TRBV11-1 and TRBJ2-7; 7 nucleotides agree with TRBD1. The length of the CDR3 is 17 residues. Germline V CDR1 and CDR2: SGHAT, FQDESV (reference sequence). DNA for the CDR3: TGTGTCAGCAGCTCGTCTGGACAGGTCACTTTCGCCTACGAGCAGTACTTC. Its protein product is CVSSSSGQVTFAYEQYF. The full variable domain, its missing parts supplied by reference TRBV11-1 and TRBJ2-7, is EAEVAQSPRYKITEKSQAVAFWCDPISGHATLYWYRQILGQGPELLVQFQDESVVDDSQLPKDRFSAERLKGVDSTLKIQPAELGDSAMYLCVSSSSGQVTFAYEQYFGPGTRLTVT.

This clonotype was picked up a small number of times. This sequence joins TRBV5-1 and TRBJ2-7; the match to TRBD2 covers 12 bases. CDR1 SGHRS and CDR2 YFSETQ come from the germline V gene. V lost 5 bases and J lost 5; bases outside the gene matches: 5. This CDR3 comprises 14 residues. CDR3 sequence (DNA): TGCGCCAGCAGTGAACTAGCGGGAGGCCACGAGCAGTACTTC. Translation gives CASSELAGGHEQYF.

To note about this clonotype: A read error may produce the germline difference seen at one junction end. The chain is built from TRBV6-1 and TRBJ1-4, with D hard to call. The CDR3 has 14 residues. Germline lookup yields CDR1 MNHNS and CDR2 SASEGT. CDR3 DNA: TGTGCCAACAGTCCCGGTTCAACTAAGGAAAAACTGTTTTTT. It translates to CANSPGSTKEKLFF.

This clonotype was picked up a small number of times. The J gene is TRBJ2-3, the V gene TRBV19, with D possibly TRBD1 on 6 matching bases. With 6 bases removed from V and 4 bases from J, the gap between germline ends came to 11 bases. In germline, CDR1 is LNHDA, CDR2 SQIVND (reference sequence). There are 13 residues in the CDR3. In DNA, the CDR3 is TGTGCCAGTAGGAGGAAGGGGGCAGATACGCAGTATTTT. This sequence encodes CASRRKGADTQYF.